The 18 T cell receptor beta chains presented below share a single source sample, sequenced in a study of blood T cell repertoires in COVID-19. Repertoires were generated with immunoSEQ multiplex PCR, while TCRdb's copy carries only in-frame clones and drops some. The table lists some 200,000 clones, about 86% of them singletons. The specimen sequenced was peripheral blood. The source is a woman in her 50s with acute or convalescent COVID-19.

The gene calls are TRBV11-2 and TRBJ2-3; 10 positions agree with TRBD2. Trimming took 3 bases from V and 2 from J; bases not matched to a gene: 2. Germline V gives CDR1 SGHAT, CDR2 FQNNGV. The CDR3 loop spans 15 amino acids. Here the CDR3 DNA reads TGTGCCAGCAGCTTCGGACTAGCGGACACAGATACGCAGTATTTT. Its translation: CASSFGLADTDTQYF.

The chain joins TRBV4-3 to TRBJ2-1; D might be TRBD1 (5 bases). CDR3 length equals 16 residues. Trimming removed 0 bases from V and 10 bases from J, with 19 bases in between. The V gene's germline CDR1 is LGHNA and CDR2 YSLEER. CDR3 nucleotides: TGCGCCAGCAGCCAAGATTACCTAGGGGTGAACCTAGAGCAGTTCTTC. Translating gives CASSQDYLGVNLEQFF.

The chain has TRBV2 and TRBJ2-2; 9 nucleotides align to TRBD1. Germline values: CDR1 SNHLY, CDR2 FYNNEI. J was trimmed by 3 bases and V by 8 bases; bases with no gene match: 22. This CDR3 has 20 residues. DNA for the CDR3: TGTGCCAGCTCCAAGGAGGGACAGGGATTTTGGGGGATCGACACCGGGGAGCTGTTTTTT. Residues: CASSKEGQGFWGIDTGELFF.

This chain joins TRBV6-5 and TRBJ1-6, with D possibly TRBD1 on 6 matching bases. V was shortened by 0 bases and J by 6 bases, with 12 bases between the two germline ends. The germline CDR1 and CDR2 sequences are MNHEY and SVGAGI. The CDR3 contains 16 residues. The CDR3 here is CASSYSAGAPNSPLHF. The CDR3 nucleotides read TGTGCCAGCAGTTACTCCGCGGGGGCTCCTAATTCACCCCTCCACTTT.

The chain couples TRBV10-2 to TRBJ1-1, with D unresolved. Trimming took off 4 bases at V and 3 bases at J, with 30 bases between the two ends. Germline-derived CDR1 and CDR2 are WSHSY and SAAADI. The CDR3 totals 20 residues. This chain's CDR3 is CASSGSVGDIYGVEDTEAFF. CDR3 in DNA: TGCGCCAGCAGTGGGTCTGTCGGAGACATATACGGGGTGGAAGACACTGAAGCTTTCTTT.

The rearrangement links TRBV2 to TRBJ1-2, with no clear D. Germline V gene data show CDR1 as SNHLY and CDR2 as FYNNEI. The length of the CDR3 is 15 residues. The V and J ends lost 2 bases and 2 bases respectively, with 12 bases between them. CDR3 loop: CASSERRGTNYGYTF. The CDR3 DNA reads TGTGCCAGCAGTGAAAGGCGAGGCACCAACTATGGCTACACCTTC.

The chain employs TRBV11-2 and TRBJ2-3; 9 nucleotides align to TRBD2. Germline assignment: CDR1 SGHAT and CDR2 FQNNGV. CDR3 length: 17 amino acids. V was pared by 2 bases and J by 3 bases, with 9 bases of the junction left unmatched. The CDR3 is CASSLQHGGRATDTQYF. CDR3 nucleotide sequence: TGTGCCAGCAGCTTACAACATGGCGGGAGGGCTACAGATACGCAGTATTTT. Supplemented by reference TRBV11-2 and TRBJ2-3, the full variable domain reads EAGVAQSPRYKIIEKRQSVAFWCNPISGHATLYWYQQILGQGPKLLIQFQNNGVVDDSQLPKDRFSAERLKGVDSTLKIQPAKLEDSAVYLCASSLQHGGRATDTQYFGPGTRLTVL.

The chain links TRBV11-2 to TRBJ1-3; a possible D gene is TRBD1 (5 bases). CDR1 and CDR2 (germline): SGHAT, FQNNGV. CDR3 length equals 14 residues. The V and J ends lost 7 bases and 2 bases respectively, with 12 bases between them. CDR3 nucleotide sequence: TGTGCCAGCAAGCTCGGGGGTACTGGAAACACCATATATTTT. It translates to CASKLGGTGNTIYF.

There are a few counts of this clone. The CDR3 is CASSLGPMNTEAFF. CDR3 nucleotides: TGTGCCAGCAGCTTAGGGCCGATGAACACTGAAGCTTTCTTT. The rearrangement uses TRBV11-3 and TRBJ1-1; unclear D gene. V shed 1 base and J shed 0 bases, with 6 bases lying between them. Germline CDR1 reads SGHNT; CDR2 reads YENEEA. The CDR3 has 14 residues.

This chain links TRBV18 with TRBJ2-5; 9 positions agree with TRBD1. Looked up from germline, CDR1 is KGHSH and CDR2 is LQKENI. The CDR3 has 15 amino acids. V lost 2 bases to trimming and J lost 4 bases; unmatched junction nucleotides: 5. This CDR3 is CASSPEGQGGETQYF. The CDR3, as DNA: TGTGCCAGCTCACCAGAGGGACAGGGCGGAGAGACCCAGTACTTC. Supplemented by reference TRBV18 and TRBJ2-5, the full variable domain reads NAGVMQNPRHLVRRRGQEARLRCSPMKGHSHVYWYRQLPEEGLKFMVYLQKENIIDESGMPKERFSAEFPKEGPSILRIQQVVRGDSAAYFCASSPEGQGGETQYFGPGTRLLVL.

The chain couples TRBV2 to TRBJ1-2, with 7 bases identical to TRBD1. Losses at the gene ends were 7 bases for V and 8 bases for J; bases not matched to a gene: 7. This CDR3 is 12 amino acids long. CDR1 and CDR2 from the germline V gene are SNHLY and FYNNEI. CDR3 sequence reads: CASTQWDSGYTF. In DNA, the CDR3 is TGTGCCAGCACCCAATGGGACAGCGGCTACACCTTC.

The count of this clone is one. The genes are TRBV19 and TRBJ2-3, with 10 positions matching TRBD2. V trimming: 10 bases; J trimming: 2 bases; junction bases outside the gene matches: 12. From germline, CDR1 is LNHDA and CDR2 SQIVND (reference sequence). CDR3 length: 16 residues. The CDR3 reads CATNPRGTSDTDTQYF. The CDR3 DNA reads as TGTGCCACGAATCCTCGGGGGACTAGCGACACAGATACGCAGTATTTT.

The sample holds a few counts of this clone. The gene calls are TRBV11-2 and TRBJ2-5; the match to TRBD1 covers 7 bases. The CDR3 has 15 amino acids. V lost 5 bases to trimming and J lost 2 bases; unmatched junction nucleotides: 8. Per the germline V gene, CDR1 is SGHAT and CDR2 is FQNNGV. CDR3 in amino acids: CASSLMTGFQETQYF. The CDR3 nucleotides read TGTGCCAGCAGCCTGATGACAGGGTTTCAAGAGACCCAGTACTTC.

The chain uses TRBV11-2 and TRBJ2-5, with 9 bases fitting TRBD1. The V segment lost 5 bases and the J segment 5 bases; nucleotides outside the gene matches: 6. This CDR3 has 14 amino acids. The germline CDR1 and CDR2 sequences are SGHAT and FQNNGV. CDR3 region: CASSPGQGGETQYF. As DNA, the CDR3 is TGTGCCAGCAGCCCGGGACAGGGAGGGGAGACCCAGTACTTC.

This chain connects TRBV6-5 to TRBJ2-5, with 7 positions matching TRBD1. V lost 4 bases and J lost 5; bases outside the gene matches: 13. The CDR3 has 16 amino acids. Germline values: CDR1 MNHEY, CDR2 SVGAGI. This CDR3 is CASSSPSGRRGETQYF. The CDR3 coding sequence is TGTGCCAGCAGTTCGCCTTCGGGACGCAGGGGGGAGACCCAGTACTTC.

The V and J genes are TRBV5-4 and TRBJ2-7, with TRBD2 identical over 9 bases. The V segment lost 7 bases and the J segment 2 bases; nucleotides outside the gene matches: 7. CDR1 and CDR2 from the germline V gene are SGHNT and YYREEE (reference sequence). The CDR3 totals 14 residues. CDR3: CASGDAGGTYEQYF. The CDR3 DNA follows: TGTGCCAGCGGTGACGCGGGGGGGACCTACGAGCAGTACTTC. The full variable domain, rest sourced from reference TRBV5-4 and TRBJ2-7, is ETGVTQSPTHLIKTRGQQVTLRCSSQSGHNTVSWYQQALGQGPQFIFQYYREEENGRGNFPPRFSGLQFPNYSSELNVNALELDDSALYLCASGDAGGTYEQYFGPGTRLTVT.

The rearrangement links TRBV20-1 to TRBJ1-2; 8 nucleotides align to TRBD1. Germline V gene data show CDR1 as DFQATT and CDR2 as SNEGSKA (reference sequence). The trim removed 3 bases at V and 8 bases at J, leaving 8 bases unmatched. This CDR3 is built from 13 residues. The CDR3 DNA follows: TGCAGTGCTAGTGGACAGGGACCTGAGGGCTACACCTTC. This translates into CSASGQGPEGYTF.

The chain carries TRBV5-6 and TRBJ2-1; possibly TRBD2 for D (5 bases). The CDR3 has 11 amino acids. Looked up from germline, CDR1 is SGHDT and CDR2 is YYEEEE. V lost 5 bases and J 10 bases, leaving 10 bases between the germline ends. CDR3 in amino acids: CASRRELEQFF. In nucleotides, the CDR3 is TGTGCCAGCAGAAGGGAGTTAGAGCAGTTCTTC.